This T cell receptor (beta chain) was observed in a study of shared clonotypes between healthy human individuals. Sorted-subset replicate PCR reactions were performed with approximately 0.2 ug DNA, corresponding to roughly 30,000 T cell genomes. Some clones are missing from TCRdb's copy, which holds only in-frame ones; the method was immunoSEQ multiplex PCR. The sample lists about 2 million clones, over 85% occurring once. This CDR3 has 16 amino acids. Germline V gene lookup returns CDR1 MNHEY and CDR2 SMNVEV (reference sequence). Between the trimmed V and J ends, which lost 2 bases and 0 bases, there was a span of 13 bases. The naive CD8 population came from CD45RO-negative cells selected for CCR7, without terminally differentiated effector memory CD45RA+ cells.

The chain has TRBV27 and TRBJ2-5; perhaps TRBD1 as D (5 bases). The clonotype originates from a man in his late teens or twenties in good health. Input material: naive CD8+ T cells sorted from blood. The CDR3 DNA follows: TGTGCCAGCAGTTTAATGCCTGACAGAAACCAAGAGACCCAGTACTTC. Translation gives CASSLMPDRNQETQYF.